A single sample is the source of the 20 T cell receptor beta chains below, sequenced in a study of CD8 T cells in Susac syndrome. Reverse transcription of roughly 0.45 to 1 ug RNA was carried out with random hexamers. MiXCR, applied by TCRdb to the immunoSEQ multiplex PCR reads, yields one record per CDR3 protein. The sample has tens of thousands of distinct CDR3 sequences, about 93% seen once. Sequenced input: CD8+ T cells from PBMCs. Every receptor here comes from a human donor in good health.

The sample holds one count of this clonotype. The chain couples TRBV23-1 to TRBJ1-2; D may be TRBD1 (5 bases). TRBV23-1 is placed among ORFs of uncertain function. Between the trimmed V and J ends, which lost 7 bases and 2 bases, there was a span of 14 bases. This CDR3 spans 14 amino acids. CDR3 residues: CASMTDIRNYGYTF. CDR3 in DNA: TGCGCCAGCATGACGGACATTCGGAACTATGGCTACACCTTC.

V usage is TRBV14 and J usage is TRBJ1-2, with a weak D call TRBD1 (5 bases). Trimming removed 3 bases at V and 8 bases at J, with 16 bases between. CDR1 is SGHDN, CDR2 FVKESK, per germline. The CDR3 runs to 14 residues. CDR3: CASSHGARRWGYTF. The CDR3 DNA follows: TGTGCCAGCAGCCACGGGGCTAGGCGCTGGGGCTACACCTTC.

The chain carries TRBV10-3 and TRBJ2-7; D is perhaps TRBD1 (5 bases). Per germline, CDR1 ENHRY and CDR2 SYGVKD. V gave up 6 bases and J gave up 4 bases, with 7 bases separating them. There are 11 residues in the CDR3. The CDR3 reads CAISQGYEQYV. CDR3 sequence (DNA): TGTGCCATCAGCCAGGGATACGAGCAGTACGTC.

The table lists this clonotype with a count of one. This chain links TRBV5-1 with TRBJ2-7; 7 nucleotides match TRBD1. CDR1 SGHRS and CDR2 YFSETQ come from the germline V gene. The CDR3 length is 15 residues. The trim removed 4 bases at V and 0 bases at J, leaving 7 bases unmatched. The CDR3 DNA is TGCGCCAGCAGCCCCGGGACAGCTAGCTCCTACGAGCAGTACTTC. Translated: CASSPGTASSYEQYF.

The chain links TRBV20-1 to TRBJ2-7; TRBD1 matches 10 bases. The CDR3 runs to 15 residues. Germline V CDR1 and CDR2: DFQATT, SNEGSKA (reference sequence). V gave up 2 bases and J gave up 2 bases; unmatched junction bases: 6. The CDR3 DNA reads TGCAGTGCTAGAACGGGACAGGGGACCCCCTACGAGCAGTACTTC. This gives the protein CSARTGQGTPYEQYF.

The CDR3 here is CATSDDRPGTDTQYF. The CDR3 bases are TGTGCCACCAGTGACGACAGGCCCGGGACAGATACGCAGTATTTT. The chain combines TRBV24-1 with TRBJ2-3, with a tentative D call TRBD1 (6 bases). With 4 bases removed from V and 3 bases from J, the gap between germline ends came to 13 bases. The length of the CDR3 is 15 residues. The germline CDR1 and CDR2 sequences are KGHDR and SFDVKD.

The genes are TRBV3-1 and TRBJ2-7, with unresolved D. The CDR3 consists of 13 residues. Between the trimmed V and J ends, which lost 5 bases and 2 bases, there was a span of 10 bases. CDR1 is LGHDT, CDR2 YNNKEL, per germline (reference sequence). CDR3 region: CASSYESTYEQYF. Here the CDR3 DNA reads TGTGCCAGCAGCTATGAATCAACCTACGAGCAGTACTTC.

The J gene is TRBJ2-1, the V gene TRBV18; D uncertain. Per the germline V gene, CDR1 is KGHSH and CDR2 is LQKENI. Trimming left V 6 bases short and J 9 bases short, with 12 bases between. CDR3 size: 12 residues. The DNA for the CDR3 is TGTGCCAGCTCGGTCCCTTCGGGTGAGCAGTTCTTC. It specifies CASSVPSGEQFF.

V usage is TRBV27 and J usage is TRBJ2-1; no reliable D call. Between the trimmed V and J ends, which lost 4 bases and 10 bases, there was a span of 8 bases. The CDR3 totals 11 residues. Germline assignment: CDR1 MNHEY and CDR2 SMNVEV (reference sequence). The CDR3 bases are TGTGCCAGCAGTTCCGGGTTGGAGCAGTTCTTC. Translating it yields CASSSGLEQFF.

This chain links TRBV11-2 with TRBJ2-3; tentatively, D is TRBD1 (5 bases). V lost 0 bases and J lost 2, with 6 bases in between. The CDR3 totals 14 residues. CDR1 and CDR2 from the germline V gene are SGHAT and FQNNGV. DNA of the CDR3: TGTGCCAGCAGCTTAGAACAGGCCACAGATACGCAGTATTTT. Its translation is CASSLEQATDTQYF. Full variable domain (rest looked up from reference TRBV11-2 and TRBJ2-3): EAGVAQSPRYKIIEKRQSVAFWCNPISGHATLYWYQQILGQGPKLLIQFQNNGVVDDSQLPKDRFSAERLKGVDSTLKIQPAKLEDSAVYLCASSLEQATDTQYFGPGTRLTVL.

V and J are TRBV20-1 and TRBJ1-2; no clear D gene. Germline CDR1 reads DFQATT; CDR2 reads SNEGSKA (reference sequence). CDR3 length: 11 amino acids. Trimming cost V 2 bases and J 4 bases, with 5 bases left between them. CDR3 in DNA: TGCAGTGCTAGACTCCTCTATGGCTACACCTTC. Translating gives CSARLLYGYTF.

The J gene is TRBJ2-5, the V gene TRBV18; D unresolved. V lost 6 bases and J 3 bases, leaving 8 bases between the germline ends. Germline V lookup: CDR1 KGHSH, CDR2 LQKENI. CDR3 length: 12 amino acids. CDR3 loop: CASSAAEETQYF. The CDR3 bases are TGTGCCAGCTCGGCGGCCGAAGAGACCCAGTACTTC.

The chain recombines TRBV29-1 with TRBJ1-2; possibly TRBD1 for D (5 bases). Deletions cut 4 bases from V and 5 bases from J, with 20 bases between. Germline values: CDR1 SQVTM, CDR2 ANQGSEA. The CDR3 totals 15 residues. For the CDR3, the DNA is TGCAGCGTTGGAGACACCGAAGAAGGGGTATATGGCTACACCTTC. Translating it yields CSVGDTEEGVYGYTF.

The genes are TRBV12-3 or TRBV12-4 and TRBJ2-1; D is unresolved. V lost 11 bases to trimming and J lost 6 bases, with 20 bases between them. The CDR3 is made up of 14 amino acids. In DNA, the CDR3 is TGTGCCCTCAGCCCTTTATCGGTTTCCAATGAGCAGTTCTTC. It yields the protein CALSPLSVSNEQFF.

The genes are TRBV5-6 and TRBJ2-7, with D uncertain. The V gene lost 0 bases and the J gene lost 3 bases, with 7 bases spanning the gap. Germline V gene sequence: CDR1 SGHDT, CDR2 YYEEEE. This CDR3 contains 13 residues. The CDR3 spells CASSLGVGYEQYF. The CDR3 coding sequence is TGTGCCAGCAGCTTGGGAGTCGGCTACGAGCAGTACTTC.

This clonotype was seen once. This chain connects TRBV9 to TRBJ2-2; 14 bases are a match to TRBD2. Looked up from germline, CDR1 is SGDLS and CDR2 is YYNGEE. V shed 5 bases, J shed 6 bases, and the junction held 12 bases outside the gene matches. The CDR3 is made up of 18 amino acids. The CDR3, as DNA: TGTGCCAGCAGTCAGACGGGACTAGCGGGAGCGGGGCCCGGGGAGCTGTTTTTT. Translated, it gives CASSQTGLAGAGPGELFF.

This clonotype was recorded once. V usage is TRBV5-1 and J usage is TRBJ2-3, with D perhaps matching TRBD1 or TRBD2 (6 bases each). Looked up from germline, CDR1 is SGHRS and CDR2 is YFSETQ. The CDR3 sequence is 15 residues long. Trimming took 4 bases from V and 1 from J, leaving 13 bases between them. The CDR3 loop reads CASSQKGGGTDTQYF. The CDR3 region has the DNA TGCGCCAGCAGCCAGAAGGGGGGAGGCACAGATACGCAGTATTTT.

The chain employs TRBV7-9 and TRBJ1-2; maybe TRBD1 (5 bases). The CDR3 runs 12 residues. The germline V gene encodes CDR1 SEHNR and CDR2 FQNEAQ (reference sequence). V was pared by 3 bases and J by 7 bases, with 9 bases between. Here the CDR3 reads CASSFGGSGYTF. The CDR3, as DNA: TGTGCCAGCAGCTTCGGGGGATCTGGCTACACCTTC.

Only one count was recorded for this clonotype. The CDR3 loop reads CAITRGPRIGTSGNNEQFF. CDR3 bases: TGTGCCATCACCCGGGGCCCAAGGATTGGGACTAGCGGGAACAATGAGCAGTTCTTC. V and J are TRBV10-3 and TRBJ2-1; TRBD2 matches at 13 bases. Trimming removed 7 bases from V and 5 bases from J; junction bases left unmatched: 17. Per germline, CDR1 ENHRY and CDR2 SYGVKD. The length of the CDR3 is 19 residues.

This sequence joins TRBV3-1 and TRBJ2-7; 10 bases agree with TRBD1. Germline V gives CDR1 LGHDT, CDR2 YNNKEL (reference sequence). V shed 4 bases, J shed 6 bases, and the junction held 12 bases outside the gene matches. This CDR3 has 16 residues. The CDR3 loop reads CASSPRPGQGYGEQYF. The CDR3 region has the DNA TGTGCCAGCAGCCCCCGGCCGGGACAGGGGTACGGCGAGCAGTACTTC.